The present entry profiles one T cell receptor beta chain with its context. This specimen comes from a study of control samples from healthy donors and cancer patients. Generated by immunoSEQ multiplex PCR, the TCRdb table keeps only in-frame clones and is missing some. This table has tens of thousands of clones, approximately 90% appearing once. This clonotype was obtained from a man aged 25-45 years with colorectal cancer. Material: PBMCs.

The CDR3 reads CASSQSPASGGSYEQYF. CDR3 nucleotide sequence: TGCGCCAGCAGCCAATCCCCCGCTAGCGGGGGCTCCTACGAGCAGTACTTC. The V and J genes are TRBV4-1 and TRBJ2-7, with 10 nucleotides matching TRBD2. Looked up from germline, CDR1 is MGHRA and CDR2 is YSYEKL. The CDR3 runs to 17 residues. V lost 2 bases to trimming and J lost 0 bases; unmatched junction nucleotides: 7.